These T cell receptor beta chains were read from a single sample in a study of cytomegalovirus exposure and HLA in healthy donors. The repertoire was sequenced with immunoSEQ multiplex PCR; TCRdb's copy has only in-frame clones and lacks some. This sample yields a few hundred thousand clones, of which about 77% are seen a single time; 1.8% belongs to the top ten. The sequenced sample consisted of PBMCs. These receptor sequences come from a woman under 40 in good health and CMV-seronegative. The CDR3 runs from the conserved cysteine through the conserved F or W. The order of the fields is clone size, J gene, D gene, V gene, CDR3 DNA, CDR3 protein. D genes are given only for firm matches. Some rows have no size entry. The others give once, few or many, or a class for an expanded clone.

abundance: -; j_gene: TRBJ2-7; d_gene: -; v_gene: TRBV7-8; CDR3nt: TGTGCCAGCAGCTTACCAGGGACCTACGAGCAGTACTTC; CDR3aa: CASSLPGTYEQYF
abundance: -; j_gene: TRBJ2-2; d_gene: TRBD2; v_gene: TRBV7-8; CDR3nt: TGTGCCAGCAGCCCCGGTGGTGGACTAGCGGGAACCTGGGAGCTGTTTTTT; CDR3aa: CASSPGGGLAGTWELFF
abundance: -; j_gene: TRBJ2-6; d_gene: -; v_gene: TRBV9; CDR3nt: TGTGCCAGCAGCGTAGGGGCTCCCCGGGACTTTACGATACGGGCCAACGTCCTGACTTTC; CDR3aa: CASSVGAPRDFTIRANVLTF
abundance: -; j_gene: TRBJ1-4; d_gene: -; v_gene: TRBV5-1; CDR3nt: TGCGCCAGCAGCTTGGAGGCCAGGGTCGGCGAAAAACTGTTTTTT; CDR3aa: CASSLEARVGEKLFF
abundance: few; j_gene: TRBJ1-3; d_gene: -; v_gene: TRBV7-6; CDR3nt: TGTGCCAGCAGCTTAAGTCACAGGAGCTCTGGAAACACCATATATTTT; CDR3aa: CASSLSHRSSGNTIYF
abundance: once; j_gene: TRBJ2-7; d_gene: TRBD2; v_gene: TRBV27; CDR3nt: TGTGCCAGCAGATCGAGCGGGGGGCCTTTTAGGGAGCAGTACTTC; CDR3aa: CASRSSGGPFREQYF
abundance: -; j_gene: TRBJ1-1; d_gene: TRBD1; v_gene: TRBV25-1; CDR3nt: TGTGCCAGCAGTTCACGACAGGGGTATGCAACTGAAGCTTTCTTT; CDR3aa: CASSSRQGYATEAFF
abundance: -; j_gene: TRBJ1-2; d_gene: -; v_gene: TRBV2; CDR3nt: TGTGCCAGCAGTGAAAGAGCAGGTAGTAACTATGGCTACACCTTC; CDR3aa: CASSERAGSNYGYTF
abundance: few; j_gene: TRBJ2-5; d_gene: TRBD2; v_gene: TRBV7-9; CDR3nt: TGTGCCAGCAGCTTAACTAGCGGAGAGTACCAAGAGACCCAGTACTTC; CDR3aa: CASSLTSGEYQETQYF
abundance: -; j_gene: TRBJ2-7; d_gene: TRBD1; v_gene: TRBV5-1; CDR3nt: TGCGCCAGCAGCAGCGGACAGGGCAACGAGCAGTACTTC; CDR3aa: CASSSGQGNEQYF
abundance: once; j_gene: TRBJ1-2; d_gene: -; v_gene: TRBV7-9; CDR3nt: TGTGCCAGCAGCCATTCCGGGACACATACCCCCCAGCGTTATGGCTACACCTTC; CDR3aa: CASSHSGTHTPQRYGYTF
abundance: -; j_gene: TRBJ1-1; d_gene: TRBD1; v_gene: TRBV6-1; CDR3nt: TGTGCCAGCAGCCCAACAGGGGTGGGCACTGAAGCTTTCTTT; CDR3aa: CASSPTGVGTEAFF
abundance: -; j_gene: TRBJ2-6; d_gene: -; v_gene: TRBV5-1; CDR3nt: TGCGCCAGTTGGAGAGACGGCGACTCTGGGGCCAACGTCCTGACTTTC; CDR3aa: CASWRDGDSGANVLTF
abundance: few; j_gene: TRBJ1-5; d_gene: -; v_gene: TRBV6-8; CDR3nt: TGTGCCAGCAGTTCCGGGGGGGAAAGCAATCAGCCCCAGCATTTT; CDR3aa: CASSSGGESNQPQHF
abundance: -; j_gene: TRBJ1-2; d_gene: TRBD1; v_gene: TRBV19; CDR3nt: TGTGCCAGTAGTATAGCGACAGGGGGTGGCTACACCTTC; CDR3aa: CASSIATGGGYTF
abundance: few; j_gene: TRBJ1-2; d_gene: -; v_gene: TRBV6-1; CDR3nt: TGTGCCAGCAGACACGGGAATTATGGCTACACCTTC; CDR3aa: CASRHGNYGYTF
abundance: -; j_gene: TRBJ1-3; d_gene: TRBD1; v_gene: TRBV18; CDR3nt: TGTGCCAGCTCACTGAGGCAGGGGGACTCTGGAAACACCATATATTTT; CDR3aa: CASSLRQGDSGNTIYF
abundance: -; j_gene: TRBJ1-1; d_gene: -; v_gene: TRBV16; CDR3nt: TGTGCCAGCAGCCAGTATAAAGGGGCAAACACTGAAGCTTTCTTT; CDR3aa: CASSQYKGANTEAFF
abundance: -; j_gene: TRBJ1-1; d_gene: TRBD1; v_gene: TRBV7-6; CDR3nt: TGTGCCAGCAGCTTAACGGGACAGGGGGCCGGTGCTGAAGCTTTCTTT; CDR3aa: CASSLTGQGAGAEAFF
abundance: -; j_gene: TRBJ1-1; d_gene: TRBD1; v_gene: TRBV11-3; CDR3nt: TGTGCCAGCAGCTCGGGACAGGGATTGAACACTGAAGCTTTCTTT; CDR3aa: CASSSGQGLNTEAFF
abundance: -; j_gene: TRBJ1-1; d_gene: TRBD1; v_gene: TRBV5-1; CDR3nt: TGCGCCAGCAGCTCAGGGACGGGACAGGCCTATGCTGAAGCTTTCTTT; CDR3aa: CASSSGTGQAYAEAFF
abundance: -; j_gene: TRBJ1-1; d_gene: -; v_gene: TRBV6-6; CDR3nt: TGTGCCAGCAGCCGCGGTGGATTAGGGAACACTGAAGCTTTCTTT; CDR3aa: CASSRGGLGNTEAFF
abundance: -; j_gene: TRBJ2-7; d_gene: -; v_gene: TRBV6-5; CDR3nt: TGTGCCAGCAGTTACTCTTCGCAGACCTACGAGCAGTACTTC; CDR3aa: CASSYSSQTYEQYF
abundance: -; j_gene: TRBJ2-3; d_gene: TRBD2; v_gene: TRBV4-1; CDR3nt: TGCGCCATCAGCCAAGATTCGACTAGCGGGAGGGTTACAGATACGCAGTATTTT; CDR3aa: CAISQDSTSGRVTDTQYF
abundance: -; j_gene: TRBJ2-1; d_gene: TRBD2; v_gene: TRBV6-6; CDR3nt: TGTGCCAGCAGTCCATGGACTAGCTCGAATGAGCAGTTCTTC; CDR3aa: CASSPWTSSNEQFF
abundance: -; j_gene: TRBJ2-3; d_gene: -; v_gene: TRBV15; CDR3nt: TGTGCCACCAGCCGCCTCGTGGGGACACAGGCAGATACGCAGTATTTT; CDR3aa: CATSRLVGTQADTQYF
abundance: once; j_gene: TRBJ2-1; d_gene: TRBD2; v_gene: TRBV10-1; CDR3nt: TGCGCCAGCAGTGACGGCGGGGGGAGGGATGAGCAGTTCTTC; CDR3aa: CASSDGGGRDEQFF
abundance: -; j_gene: TRBJ1-4; d_gene: -; v_gene: TRBV5-1; CDR3nt: TGCGCCAGCAGCTACATGGGAGCTAATGAAAAACTGTTTTTT; CDR3aa: CASSYMGANEKLFF
abundance: -; j_gene: TRBJ2-5; d_gene: TRBD2; v_gene: TRBV5-1; CDR3nt: TGCGCCAGCAGCTTTAGTTCTAGCGGGGGAACGCAAGAGACCCAGTACTTC; CDR3aa: CASSFSSSGGTQETQYF
abundance: -; j_gene: TRBJ1-2; d_gene: TRBD1; v_gene: TRBV5-1; CDR3nt: TGCGCCAGCAGCTTGGGTATCGACAGGGGGCCTAACTATGGCTACACCTTC; CDR3aa: CASSLGIDRGPNYGYTF
abundance: -; j_gene: TRBJ1-1; d_gene: TRBD1; v_gene: TRBV7-9; CDR3nt: TGTGCCAGCAGTACGGCCGAGACAGGGCATAATGAAGCTTTCTTT; CDR3aa: CASSTAETGHNEAFF
abundance: -; j_gene: TRBJ2-5; d_gene: -; v_gene: TRBV6-1; CDR3nt: TGTGCCAGCAGTGTGGGTGGGAGAGAGACCCAGTACTTC; CDR3aa: CASSVGGRETQYF
abundance: -; j_gene: TRBJ1-1; d_gene: -; v_gene: TRBV2; CDR3nt: TGTGCCAGCAGTGAACAGGTTTTTCCCCCCACAGAGGAAGCTTTCTTT; CDR3aa: CASSEQVFPPTEEAFF
abundance: -; j_gene: TRBJ2-7; d_gene: TRBD2; v_gene: TRBV13; CDR3nt: TGTGCCAGCAGCTTAGCGGGAGGGGCCGCCTCCTACGAGCAGTACTTC; CDR3aa: CASSLAGGAASYEQYF
abundance: once; j_gene: TRBJ2-3; d_gene: TRBD2; v_gene: TRBV27; CDR3nt: TGTGCCAGCAGTTCGCGGACTAGCGGGAGCACAGATACGCAGTATTTT; CDR3aa: CASSSRTSGSTDTQYF
abundance: few; j_gene: TRBJ2-5; d_gene: TRBD1; v_gene: TRBV5-8; CDR3nt: TGTGCCAGCAGCTTGCCACCGGGACAGGAGCTCCAAGAGACCCAGTACTTC; CDR3aa: CASSLPPGQELQETQYF
abundance: -; j_gene: TRBJ1-2; d_gene: TRBD1; v_gene: TRBV5-4; CDR3nt: TGTGCCAGCAGCGACGGACAGGTTTATGGCTACACCTTC; CDR3aa: CASSDGQVYGYTF
abundance: -; j_gene: TRBJ2-3; d_gene: TRBD2; v_gene: TRBV7-2; CDR3nt: TGTGCCAGCAGCTTATTGGAGACTAGCGCCACAGATACGCAGTATTTT; CDR3aa: CASSLLETSATDTQYF
abundance: few; j_gene: TRBJ2-7; d_gene: TRBD2; v_gene: TRBV6-1; CDR3nt: TGTGCCAGCAGACTAGCGGAGGGCTACGAGCAGTACTTC; CDR3aa: CASRLAEGYEQYF
abundance: -; j_gene: TRBJ2-2; d_gene: TRBD1; v_gene: TRBV15; CDR3nt: TGTGCCACCAGCAGAGATCAGGGGGTCGGGGAGCTGTTTTTT; CDR3aa: CATSRDQGVGELFF
abundance: -; j_gene: TRBJ2-7; d_gene: -; v_gene: TRBV6-1; CDR3nt: TGTGCCAGCAGTGAACCACCGGGCGAGCAGTACTTC; CDR3aa: CASSEPPGEQYF
abundance: -; j_gene: TRBJ2-1; d_gene: -; v_gene: TRBV9; CDR3nt: TGTGCCAGCAGCCTCGCCCAGGAGGGTGAGCAGTTCTTC; CDR3aa: CASSLAQEGEQFF
abundance: -; j_gene: TRBJ2-5; d_gene: TRBD2; v_gene: TRBV2; CDR3nt: TGTGCCAGCAGCGGGACTAGATGGGAGGCCCAGTACTTC; CDR3aa: CASSGTRWEAQYF
abundance: few; j_gene: TRBJ2-7; d_gene: TRBD1; v_gene: TRBV6-5; CDR3nt: TGTGCCAGCAGCCTCCCGGGACAGGGAACCTACGAGCAGTACTTC; CDR3aa: CASSLPGQGTYEQYF
abundance: -; j_gene: TRBJ1-1; d_gene: -; v_gene: TRBV7-9; CDR3nt: TGTTCCAGCAGCCGGGGGTCAGGTGGTGAAGCTTTCTTT; CDR3aa: CSSSRGSGGEAFF
abundance: once; j_gene: TRBJ1-1; d_gene: -; v_gene: TRBV6-1; CDR3nt: TGTGCCAGCAGGAACAGGGTGAACACTGAAGCTTTCTTT; CDR3aa: CASRNRVNTEAFF
abundance: -; j_gene: TRBJ1-2; d_gene: -; v_gene: TRBV10-2; CDR3nt: TGCGCCAGCAGTGGGTTAGAGAAGGGCTACACCTTC; CDR3aa: CASSGLEKGYTF
abundance: -; j_gene: TRBJ2-1; d_gene: -; v_gene: TRBV2; CDR3nt: TGTGCCAGCAGTGACAGGACCAGGGAGGATGAGCAGTTCTTC; CDR3aa: CASSDRTREDEQFF
abundance: -; j_gene: TRBJ1-6; d_gene: -; v_gene: TRBV7-2; CDR3nt: TGTGCCAGCAGCTTACGGGGGTATAATTCACCCCTCCACTTT; CDR3aa: CASSLRGYNSPLHF
abundance: few; j_gene: TRBJ1-1; d_gene: -; v_gene: TRBV6-5; CDR3nt: TGTGCCAGCAGTGAAGAGGTGCCACCGGGGGCTTTCTTT; CDR3aa: CASSEEVPPGAFF
abundance: -; j_gene: TRBJ1-4; d_gene: -; v_gene: TRBV19; CDR3nt: TGTGCCAGCTTCTCACGGGGTTCTAATGAAAAACTGTTTTTT; CDR3aa: CASFSRGSNEKLFF
abundance: -; j_gene: TRBJ2-5; d_gene: -; v_gene: TRBV25-1; CDR3nt: TGTGCCAGCAGTGACCCCCCGGAGGCCCAGTACTTC; CDR3aa: CASSDPPEAQYF
abundance: once; j_gene: TRBJ1-4; d_gene: -; v_gene: TRBV30; CDR3nt: TGTGCCTGGAGCGGCGGCTATAATGAAAAACTGTTTTTT; CDR3aa: CAWSGGYNEKLFF
abundance: -; j_gene: TRBJ1-2; d_gene: -; v_gene: TRBV5-4; CDR3nt: TGTGCCAGCAGCTTTGACGGAGCCTCCCTCTTCTACACCTTC; CDR3aa: CASSFDGASLFYTF
abundance: -; j_gene: TRBJ1-4; d_gene: -; v_gene: TRBV30; CDR3nt: TGTGCCTGTACAAATACAGGTGAAAAACTGTTTTTT; CDR3aa: CACTNTGEKLFF
abundance: -; j_gene: TRBJ2-5; d_gene: -; v_gene: TRBV5-1; CDR3nt: TGCGCCAGCAGCTTGGTTCCAGGGCAAGAGACCCAGTACTTC; CDR3aa: CASSLVPGQETQYF
abundance: once; j_gene: TRBJ2-2; d_gene: TRBD2; v_gene: TRBV11-2; CDR3nt: TGTGCCAGCAGCTTAGGCGCGGGAGGGGGTTACACCGGGGAGCTGTTTTTT; CDR3aa: CASSLGAGGGYTGELFF
abundance: few; j_gene: TRBJ2-7; d_gene: -; v_gene: TRBV20-1; CDR3nt: TGCAGTGCTAGACTGTCCTACGAGCAGTACTTC; CDR3aa: CSARLSYEQYF
abundance: -; j_gene: TRBJ2-1; d_gene: TRBD2; v_gene: TRBV9; CDR3nt: TGTGCCAGCAGCAAAACCGGGACTAGCGTATACAATGAGCAGTTCTTC; CDR3aa: CASSKTGTSVYNEQFF
abundance: -; j_gene: TRBJ2-7; d_gene: TRBD1; v_gene: TRBV2; CDR3nt: TGTGCCAGCAGTGAAAGGGTCCCGGGACAGGGGACCTACGAGCAGTACTTC; CDR3aa: CASSERVPGQGTYEQYF